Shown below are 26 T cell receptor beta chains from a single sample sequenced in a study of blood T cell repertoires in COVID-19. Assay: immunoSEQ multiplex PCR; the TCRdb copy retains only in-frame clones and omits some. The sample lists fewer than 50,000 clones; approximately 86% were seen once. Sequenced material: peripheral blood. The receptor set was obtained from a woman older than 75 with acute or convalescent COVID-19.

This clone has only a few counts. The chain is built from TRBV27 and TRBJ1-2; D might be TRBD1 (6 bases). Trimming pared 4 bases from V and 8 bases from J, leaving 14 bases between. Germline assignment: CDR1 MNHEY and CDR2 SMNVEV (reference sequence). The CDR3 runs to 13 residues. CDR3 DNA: TGTGCCAGCAGTTCGGGAACAGGGCGCGGCTACACCTTC. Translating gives CASSSGTGRGYTF.

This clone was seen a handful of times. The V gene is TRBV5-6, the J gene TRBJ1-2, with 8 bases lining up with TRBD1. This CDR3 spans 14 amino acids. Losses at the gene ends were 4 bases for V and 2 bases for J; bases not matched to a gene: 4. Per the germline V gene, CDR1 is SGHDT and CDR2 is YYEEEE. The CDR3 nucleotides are TGTGCCAGCAGCCCCCGACAGGGGAACTATGGCTACACCTTC. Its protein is CASSPRQGNYGYTF.

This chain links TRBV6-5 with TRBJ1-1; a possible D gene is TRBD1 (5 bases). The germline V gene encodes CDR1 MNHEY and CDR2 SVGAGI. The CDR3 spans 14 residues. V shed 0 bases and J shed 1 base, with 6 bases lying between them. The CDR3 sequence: CASSYSTGNTEAFF. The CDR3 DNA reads TGTGCCAGCAGTTACTCTACAGGGAACACTGAAGCTTTCTTT.

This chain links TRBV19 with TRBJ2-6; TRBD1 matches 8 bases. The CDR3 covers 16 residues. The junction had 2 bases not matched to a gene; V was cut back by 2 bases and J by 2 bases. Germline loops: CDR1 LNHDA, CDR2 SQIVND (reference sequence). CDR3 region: CASSIQGAAGANVLTF. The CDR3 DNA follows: TGTGCCAGTAGTATACAGGGGGCGGCTGGGGCCAACGTCCTGACTTTC. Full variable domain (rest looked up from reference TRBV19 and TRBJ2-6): DGGITQSPKYLFRKEGQNVTLSCEQNLNHDAMYWYRQDPGQGLRLIYYSQIVNDFQKGDIAEGYSVSREKKESFPLTVTSAQKNPTAFYLCASSIQGAAGANVLTFGAGSRLTVL.

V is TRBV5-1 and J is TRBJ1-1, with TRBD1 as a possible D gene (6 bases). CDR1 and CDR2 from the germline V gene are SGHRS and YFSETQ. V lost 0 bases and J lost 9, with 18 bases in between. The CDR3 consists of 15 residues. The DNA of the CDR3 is TGCGCCAGCAGCTTGGCCGGACAGCGACTTAACCAAGCTTTCTTT. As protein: CASSLAGQRLNQAFF.

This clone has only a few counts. The DNA of the CDR3 is TGTGCCAGCAGTCAACATGCGGGGGTTAACTATGGCTACACCTTC. This sequence encodes CASSQHAGVNYGYTF. This chain joins TRBV6-5 and TRBJ1-2; maybe TRBD1 (5 bases). V was shortened by 5 bases and J by 1 base, with 14 bases between the two germline ends. This CDR3 is 15 amino acids long. Germline V gene sequence: CDR1 MNHEY, CDR2 SVGAGI.

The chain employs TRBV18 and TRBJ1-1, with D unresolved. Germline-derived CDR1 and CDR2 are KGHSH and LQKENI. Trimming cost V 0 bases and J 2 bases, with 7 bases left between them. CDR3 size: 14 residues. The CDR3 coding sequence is TGTGCCAGCTCACCACCGGTCAGTAACACTGAAGCTTTCTTT. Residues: CASSPPVSNTEAFF.

CDR3 sequence reads: CASSEWGQGSLSNYGYTF. Written as DNA, the CDR3 is TGTGCCAGCAGTGAATGGGGTCAGGGATCGTTGTCTAACTATGGCTACACCTTC. This chain uses TRBV6-1 with TRBJ1-2; the D gene is possibly TRBD1 (5 bases). CDR3 length equals 18 residues. The V and J ends lost 2 bases and 0 bases respectively, with 19 bases between them. The germline gives CDR1 MNHNS, CDR2 SASEGT.

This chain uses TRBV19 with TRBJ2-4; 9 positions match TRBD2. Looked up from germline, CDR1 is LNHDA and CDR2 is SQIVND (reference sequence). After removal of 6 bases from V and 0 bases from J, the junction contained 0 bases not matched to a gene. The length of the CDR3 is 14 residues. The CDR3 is CASRLAGAKNIQYF. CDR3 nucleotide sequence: TGTGCCAGTAGACTAGCGGGAGCCAAAAACATTCAGTACTTC.

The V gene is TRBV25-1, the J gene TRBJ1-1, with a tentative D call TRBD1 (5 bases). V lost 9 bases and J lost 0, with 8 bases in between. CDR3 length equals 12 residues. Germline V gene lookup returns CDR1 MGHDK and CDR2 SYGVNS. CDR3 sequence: CASAGLNTEAFF. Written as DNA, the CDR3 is TGTGCCAGTGCGGGGCTGAACACTGAAGCTTTCTTT.

The CDR3 reads CASRTGITETQYF. In DNA form, the CDR3 reads TGTGCCAGCCGTACAGGTATCACGGAGACCCAGTACTTC. The gene calls are TRBV18 and TRBJ2-5, with TRBD1 as a possible D gene (5 bases). Trimming removed 8 bases at V and 5 bases at J, with 15 bases between. Looked up from germline, CDR1 is KGHSH and CDR2 is LQKENI. This CDR3 spans 13 amino acids.

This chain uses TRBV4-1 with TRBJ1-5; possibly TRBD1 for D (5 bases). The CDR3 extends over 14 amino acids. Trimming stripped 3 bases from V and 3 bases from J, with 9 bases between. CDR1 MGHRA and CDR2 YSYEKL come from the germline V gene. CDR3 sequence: CASSQGQANQPQHF. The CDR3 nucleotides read TGCGCCAGCAGCCAGGGGCAGGCCAATCAGCCCCAGCATTTT.

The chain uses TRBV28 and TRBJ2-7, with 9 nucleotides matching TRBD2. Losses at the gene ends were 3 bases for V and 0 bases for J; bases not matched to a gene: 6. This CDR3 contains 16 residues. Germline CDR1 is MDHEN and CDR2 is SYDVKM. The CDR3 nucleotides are TGTGCCAGCAGTTTTACCCTAGCGGGACTCTCCTACGAGCAGTACTTC. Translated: CASSFTLAGLSYEQYF.

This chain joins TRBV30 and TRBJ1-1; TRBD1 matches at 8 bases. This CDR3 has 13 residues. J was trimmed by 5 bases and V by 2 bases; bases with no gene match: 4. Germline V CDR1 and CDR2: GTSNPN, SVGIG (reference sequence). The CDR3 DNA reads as TGTGCCTGGAGTCGGACAGGGAATACTGAAGCTTTCTTT. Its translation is CAWSRTGNTEAFF.

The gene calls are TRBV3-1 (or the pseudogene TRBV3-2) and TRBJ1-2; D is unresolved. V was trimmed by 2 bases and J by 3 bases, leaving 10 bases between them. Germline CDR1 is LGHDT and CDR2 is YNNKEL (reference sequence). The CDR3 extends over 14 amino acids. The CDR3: CASSQTTAHYGYTF. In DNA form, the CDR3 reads TGTGCCAGCAGCCAAACAACAGCTCACTATGGCTACACCTTC.

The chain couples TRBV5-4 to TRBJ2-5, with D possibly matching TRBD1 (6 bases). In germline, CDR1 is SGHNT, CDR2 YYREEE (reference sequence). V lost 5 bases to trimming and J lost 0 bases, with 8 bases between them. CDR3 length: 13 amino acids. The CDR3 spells CASRQGYQETQYF. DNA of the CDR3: TGTGCCAGCAGACAGGGCTACCAAGAGACCCAGTACTTC.

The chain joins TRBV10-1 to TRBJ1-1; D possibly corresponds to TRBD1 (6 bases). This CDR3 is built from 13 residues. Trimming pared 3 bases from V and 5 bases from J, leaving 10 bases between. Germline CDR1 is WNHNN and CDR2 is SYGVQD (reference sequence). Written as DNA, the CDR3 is TGCGCCAGCAGTGATGGGGGCGCGACTGAAGCTTTCTTT. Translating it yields CASSDGGATEAFF.

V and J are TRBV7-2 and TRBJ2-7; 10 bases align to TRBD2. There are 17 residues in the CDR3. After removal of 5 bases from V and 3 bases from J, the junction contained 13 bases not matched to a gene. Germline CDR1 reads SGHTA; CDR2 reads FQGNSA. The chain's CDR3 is CASSKGTASGSGYEQYF. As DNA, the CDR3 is TGTGCCAGCAGCAAAGGAACGGCTAGCGGGAGCGGCTACGAGCAGTACTTC.

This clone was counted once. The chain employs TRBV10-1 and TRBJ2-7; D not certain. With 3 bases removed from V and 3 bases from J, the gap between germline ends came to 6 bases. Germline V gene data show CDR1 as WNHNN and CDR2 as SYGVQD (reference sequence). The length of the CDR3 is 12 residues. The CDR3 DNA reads TGCGCCAGCAGTGACTCCTACTACGAGCAGTACTTC. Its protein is CASSDSYYEQYF.

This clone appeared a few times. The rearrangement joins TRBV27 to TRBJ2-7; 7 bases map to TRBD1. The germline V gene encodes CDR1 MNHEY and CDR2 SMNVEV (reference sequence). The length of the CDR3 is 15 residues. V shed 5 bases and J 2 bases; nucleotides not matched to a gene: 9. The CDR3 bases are TGTGCCAGCAGTCCACAGGGGAGTTGGCCCTACGAGCAGTACTTC. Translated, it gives CASSPQGSWPYEQYF.

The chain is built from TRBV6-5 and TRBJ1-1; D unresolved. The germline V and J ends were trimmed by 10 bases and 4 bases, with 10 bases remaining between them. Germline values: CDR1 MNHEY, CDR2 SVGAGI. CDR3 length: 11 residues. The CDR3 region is CATRVGTEAFF. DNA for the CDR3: TGTGCCACCCGGGTCGGCACTGAAGCTTTCTTT.

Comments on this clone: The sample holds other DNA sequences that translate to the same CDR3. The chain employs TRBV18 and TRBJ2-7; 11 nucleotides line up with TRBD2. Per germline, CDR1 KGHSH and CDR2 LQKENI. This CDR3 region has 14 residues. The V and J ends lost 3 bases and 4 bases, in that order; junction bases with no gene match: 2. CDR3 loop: CASSPGTSGYEQYF. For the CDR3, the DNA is TGTGCCAGCTCACCTGGGACTAGCGGTTACGAGCAGTACTTC.

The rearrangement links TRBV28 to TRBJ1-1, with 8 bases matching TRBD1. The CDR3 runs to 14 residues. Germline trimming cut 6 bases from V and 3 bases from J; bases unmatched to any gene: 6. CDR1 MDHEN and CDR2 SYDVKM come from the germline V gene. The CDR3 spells CASRTAGGYTEAFF. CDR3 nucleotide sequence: TGTGCCAGCAGAACGGCAGGGGGCTACACTGAAGCTTTCTTT.

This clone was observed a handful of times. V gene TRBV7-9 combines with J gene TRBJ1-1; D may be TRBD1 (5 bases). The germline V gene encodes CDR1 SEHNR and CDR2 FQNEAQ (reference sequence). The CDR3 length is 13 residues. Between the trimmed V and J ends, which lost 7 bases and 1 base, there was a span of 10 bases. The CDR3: CASTKQGNTEAFF. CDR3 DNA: TGTGCCAGCACCAAGCAGGGGAACACTGAAGCTTTCTTT.

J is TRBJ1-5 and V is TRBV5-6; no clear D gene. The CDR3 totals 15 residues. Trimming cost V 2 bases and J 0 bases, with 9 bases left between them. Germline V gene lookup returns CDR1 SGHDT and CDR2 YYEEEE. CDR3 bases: TGTGCCAGCAGCTTCCAGAGGTATAGCAATCAGCCCCAGCATTTT. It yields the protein CASSFQRYSNQPQHF.

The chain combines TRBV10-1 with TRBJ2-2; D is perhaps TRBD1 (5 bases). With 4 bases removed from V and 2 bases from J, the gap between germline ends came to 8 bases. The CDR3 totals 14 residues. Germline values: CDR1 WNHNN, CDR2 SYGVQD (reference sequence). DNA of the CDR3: TGCGCCAGCAGTGGGGGCCTCAACACCGGGGAGCTGTTTTTT. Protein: CASSGGLNTGELFF.